This TCR beta chain was documented in a study of OX40 agonist ivuxolimab in advanced cancers. Note on this clone: Its antigen remains unidentified.

Study results and caveats: Mean expanded clone counts were higher in CD8+ than CD4+ T cells. At 0.1 to 3.0 mg/kg, CD4+ and CD8+ blood T cells expanded clonally by week 6. Clonal expansion among partial responders at 0.1-3.0 mg/kg ranked near the lowest.

The repertoire was sequenced with immunoSEQ multiplex PCR; TCRdb's copy has only in-frame clones and lacks some. The sample has approximately 91,000 clones, around nine tenths seen once. CDR1 is SNHLY, CDR2 FYNNEI, per germline. Trimming removed 8 bases at V and 6 bases at J, with 11 bases between. The CDR3 consists of 12 residues. This TCR was sampled from an adult with an advanced solid tumor such as melanoma, head and neck, liver or kidney cancer. J is TRBJ1-5 and V is TRBV2; D is uncertain. The source material was CD4+ or CD8+ T cells sorted from blood, sampled in a trial of the OX40 agonist ivuxolimab. In nucleotides, the CDR3 is TGTGCCAGCTGGGGAGGAGGTCAGCCCCAGCATTTT. Protein: CASWGGGQPQHF.